The present entry profiles one T cell receptor (beta chain) with its context. Its antigen remains unidentified. Trimming cost V 1 base and J 5 bases; bases outside gene matches: 7. CDR1 is SGHDN and CDR2 is FVKESK in the germline V gene. CDR3 size: 16 residues. The Oncomine TCR Beta short-read assay was what sequenced the DNA obtained from cultured CD4+ T cells. A single record per CDR3 protein comes from TCRdb applying MiXCR to the PCR reads. The sample contains 6,000 to 9,500 distinct CDR3 sequences, around 53% of which appear only once. This entry comes from a study of vaccination and CD4 T cells after COVID-19. Across the whole study: Post-vaccine sampling followed dose two by a median roughly 76 days (range 14 to 241).

Treatment: roughly 10-day PBMC culture with coronavirus spike peptide pools or control peptides (ViraFEST assay). CD4+ T cells of the unexposed donor were collected before the COVID-19 pandemic (2011-2018). CD4+ T cells from unexposed donors were probed, cells permitting, with SARS-CoV-2 S/N and four cold-coronavirus spikes. Findings of the study overall: Researchers report that 304 of 307 vaccine-specific clones in convalescent patients proved spike mono-reactive. Only after vaccination were a median about 87% of convalescents' reactive clones seen.

Sequenced input: CD4+ T cells from blood, cultured in vitro. V is TRBV14 and J is TRBJ2-5, with 10 bases identical to TRBD2. This sequence originates from a human donor in good health. CDR3 coding DNA: TGTGCCAGCAGCCAAGGTTCTAGCGGGAGTACGGAGACCCAGTACTTC. It is translated as CASSQGSSGSTETQYF.